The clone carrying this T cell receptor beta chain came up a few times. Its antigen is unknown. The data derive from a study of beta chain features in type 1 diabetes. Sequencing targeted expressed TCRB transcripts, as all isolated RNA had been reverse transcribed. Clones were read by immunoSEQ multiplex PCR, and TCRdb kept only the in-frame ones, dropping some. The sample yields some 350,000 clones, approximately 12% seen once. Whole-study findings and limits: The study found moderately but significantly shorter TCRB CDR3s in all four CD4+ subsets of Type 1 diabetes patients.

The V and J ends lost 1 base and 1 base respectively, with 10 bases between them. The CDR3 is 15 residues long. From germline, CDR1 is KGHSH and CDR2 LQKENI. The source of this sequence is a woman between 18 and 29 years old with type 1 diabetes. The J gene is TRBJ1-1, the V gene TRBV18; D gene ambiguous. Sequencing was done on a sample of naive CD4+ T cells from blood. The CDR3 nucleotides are TGTGCCAGCTCACCACAGGAGGTGCGGAACACTGAAGCTTTCTTT. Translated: CASSPQEVRNTEAFF.